The text below deals with one TCR beta chain. The target antigen is unknown. This sample was included in a study of OX40 agonist ivuxolimab in advanced cancers. Generated by immunoSEQ multiplex PCR, the TCRdb table keeps only in-frame clones and is missing some. The sample records under 150,000 clones, 90% to 95% being singletons. Findings and limits, study-wide: Certain nonresponders additionally had low normalized T-cell clonal expansion.

The germline V and J ends were trimmed by 6 bases and 5 bases, with 9 bases remaining between them. The germline V gene encodes CDR1 SGHAT and CDR2 FQNNGV. The length of the CDR3 is 12 residues. The V call is TRBV11-2, the J call TRBJ2-3; tentative D call: TRBD1 (6 bases). The TCR originated in an adult with an advanced solid tumor such as melanoma, head and neck, liver or kidney cancer. Source: CD4+ or CD8+ T cells sorted from blood, taken in a trial of the OX40 agonist ivuxolimab. CDR3 region: CASRPTGDTQYF. CDR3 nucleotide sequence: TGTGCCAGCAGACCGACAGGAGATACGCAGTATTTT.